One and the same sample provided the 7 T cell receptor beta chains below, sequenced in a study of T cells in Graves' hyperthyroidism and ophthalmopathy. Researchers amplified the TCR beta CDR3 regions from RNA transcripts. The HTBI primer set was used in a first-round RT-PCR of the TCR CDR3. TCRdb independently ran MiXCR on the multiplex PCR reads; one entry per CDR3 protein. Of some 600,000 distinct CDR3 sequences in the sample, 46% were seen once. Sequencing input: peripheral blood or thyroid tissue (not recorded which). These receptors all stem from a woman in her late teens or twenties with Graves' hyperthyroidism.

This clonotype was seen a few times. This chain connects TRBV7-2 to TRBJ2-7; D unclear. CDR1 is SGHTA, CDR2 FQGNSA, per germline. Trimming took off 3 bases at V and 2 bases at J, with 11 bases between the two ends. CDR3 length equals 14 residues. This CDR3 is CASSFGDTAYEQYF. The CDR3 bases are TGTGCCAGCAGCTTCGGAGACACGGCCTACGAGCAGTACTTC.

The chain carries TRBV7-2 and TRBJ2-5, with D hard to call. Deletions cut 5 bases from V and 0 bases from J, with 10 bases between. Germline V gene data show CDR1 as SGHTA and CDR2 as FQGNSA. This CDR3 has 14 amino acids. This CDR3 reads CASSVGGDQETQYF. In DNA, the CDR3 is TGTGCCAGCAGCGTAGGTGGGGACCAAGAGACCCAGTACTTC.

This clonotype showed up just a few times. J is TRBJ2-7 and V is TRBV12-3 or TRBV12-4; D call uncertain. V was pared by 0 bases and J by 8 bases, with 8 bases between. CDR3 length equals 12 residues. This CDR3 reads CASSLARGKQYF. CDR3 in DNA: TGTGCCAGCAGTTTAGCGCGTGGCAAGCAGTACTTC.

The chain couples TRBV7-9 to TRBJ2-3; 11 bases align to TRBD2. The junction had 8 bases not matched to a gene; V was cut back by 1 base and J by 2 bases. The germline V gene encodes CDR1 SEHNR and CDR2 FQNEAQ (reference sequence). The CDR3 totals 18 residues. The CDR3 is CASSLGPLLAGDTDTQYF. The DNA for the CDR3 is TGTGCCAGCAGCTTAGGTCCCTTACTAGCGGGGGACACAGATACGCAGTATTTT.

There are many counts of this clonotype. The CDR3: CATSRDAQGNQPQHF. For the CDR3, the DNA is TGTGCCACCAGCAGAGATGCACAGGGTAATCAGCCCCAGCATTTT. The chain has TRBV15 and TRBJ1-5; TRBD1 might be the D (6 bases). V was clipped by 0 bases and J by 4 bases, with 10 bases between them. The CDR3 loop spans 15 amino acids. The V gene's germline CDR1 is LNHNV and CDR2 YYDKDF (reference sequence).

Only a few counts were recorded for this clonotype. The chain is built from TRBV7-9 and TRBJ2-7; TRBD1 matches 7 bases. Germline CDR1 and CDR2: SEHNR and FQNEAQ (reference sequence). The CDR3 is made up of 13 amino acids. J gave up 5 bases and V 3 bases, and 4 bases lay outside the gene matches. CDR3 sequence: CASSFPQGNEQYF. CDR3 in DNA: TGTGCCAGCAGCTTCCCACAGGGGAACGAGCAGTACTTC.

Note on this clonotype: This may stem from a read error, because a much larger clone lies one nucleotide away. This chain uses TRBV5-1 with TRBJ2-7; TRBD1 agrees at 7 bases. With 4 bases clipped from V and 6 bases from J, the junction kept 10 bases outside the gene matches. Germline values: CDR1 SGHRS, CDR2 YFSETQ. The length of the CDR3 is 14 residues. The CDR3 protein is CASSQRTGSCEQYF. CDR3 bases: TGCGCCAGCAGCCAACGGACAGGAAGCTGCGAGCAGTACTTC.